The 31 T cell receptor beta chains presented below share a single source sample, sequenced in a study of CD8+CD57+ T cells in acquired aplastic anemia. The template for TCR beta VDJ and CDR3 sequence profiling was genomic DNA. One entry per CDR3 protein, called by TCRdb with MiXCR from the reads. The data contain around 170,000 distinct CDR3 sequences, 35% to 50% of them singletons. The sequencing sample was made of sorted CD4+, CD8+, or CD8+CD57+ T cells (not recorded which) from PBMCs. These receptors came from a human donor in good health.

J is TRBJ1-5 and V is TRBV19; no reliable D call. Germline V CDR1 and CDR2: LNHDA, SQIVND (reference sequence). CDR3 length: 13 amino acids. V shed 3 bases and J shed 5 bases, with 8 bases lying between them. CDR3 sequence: CASSMWRDQPQHF. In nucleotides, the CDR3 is TGTGCCAGTAGTATGTGGCGGGATCAGCCCCAGCATTTT. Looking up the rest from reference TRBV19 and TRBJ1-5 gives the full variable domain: DGGITQSPKYLFRKEGQNVTLSCEQNLNHDAMYWYRQDPGQGLRLIYYSQIVNDFQKGDIAEGYSVSREKKESFPLTVTSAQKNPTAFYLCASSMWRDQPQHFGDGTRLSIL.

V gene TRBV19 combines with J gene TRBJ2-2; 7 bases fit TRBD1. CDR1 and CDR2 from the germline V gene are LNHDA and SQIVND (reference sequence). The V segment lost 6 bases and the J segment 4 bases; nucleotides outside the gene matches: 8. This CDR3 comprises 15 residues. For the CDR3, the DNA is TGTGCCAGTAGACCCGGGACAGTGACCACCGGGGAGCTGTTTTTT. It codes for CASRPGTVTTGELFF. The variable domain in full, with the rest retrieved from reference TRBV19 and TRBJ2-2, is DGGITQSPKYLFRKEGQNVTLSCEQNLNHDAMYWYRQDPGQGLRLIYYSQIVNDFQKGDIAEGYSVSREKKESFPLTVTSAQKNPTAFYLCASRPGTVTTGELFFGEGSRLTVL.

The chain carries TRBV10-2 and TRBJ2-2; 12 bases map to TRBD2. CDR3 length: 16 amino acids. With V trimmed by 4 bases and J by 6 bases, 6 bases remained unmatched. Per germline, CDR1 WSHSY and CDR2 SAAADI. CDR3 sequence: CASSALAGGPSGELFF. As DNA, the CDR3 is TGCGCCAGCAGTGCCCTAGCGGGGGGGCCGTCCGGGGAGCTGTTTTTT.

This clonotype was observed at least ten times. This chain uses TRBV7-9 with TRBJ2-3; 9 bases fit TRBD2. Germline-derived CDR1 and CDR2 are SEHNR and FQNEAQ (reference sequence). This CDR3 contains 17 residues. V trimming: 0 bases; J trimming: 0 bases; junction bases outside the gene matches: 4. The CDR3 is CASSLASGSTSTDTQYF. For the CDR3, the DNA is TGTGCCAGCAGCTTAGCTAGCGGGAGCACTAGCACAGATACGCAGTATTTT.

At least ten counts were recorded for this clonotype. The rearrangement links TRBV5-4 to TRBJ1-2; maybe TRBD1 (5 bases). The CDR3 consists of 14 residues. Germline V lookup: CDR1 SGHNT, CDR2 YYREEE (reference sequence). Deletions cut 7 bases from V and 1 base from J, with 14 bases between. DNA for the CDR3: TGTGCCAGCGCTACAGGACCTCTTAACTATGGCTACACCTTC. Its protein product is CASATGPLNYGYTF.

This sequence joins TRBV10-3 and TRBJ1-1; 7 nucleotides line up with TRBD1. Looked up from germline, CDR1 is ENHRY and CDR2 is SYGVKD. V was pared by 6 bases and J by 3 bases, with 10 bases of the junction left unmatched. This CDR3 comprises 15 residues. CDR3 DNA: TGTGCCATCAGGAAACAGGGGAATGAACACACTGAAGCTTTCTTT. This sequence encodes CAIRKQGNEHTEAFF.

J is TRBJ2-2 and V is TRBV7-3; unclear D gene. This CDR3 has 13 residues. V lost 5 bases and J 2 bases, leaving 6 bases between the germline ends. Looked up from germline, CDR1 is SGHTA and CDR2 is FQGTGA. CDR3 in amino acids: CASSPSNTGELFF. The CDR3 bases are TGTGCCAGCAGCCCGTCAAACACCGGGGAGCTGTTTTTT.

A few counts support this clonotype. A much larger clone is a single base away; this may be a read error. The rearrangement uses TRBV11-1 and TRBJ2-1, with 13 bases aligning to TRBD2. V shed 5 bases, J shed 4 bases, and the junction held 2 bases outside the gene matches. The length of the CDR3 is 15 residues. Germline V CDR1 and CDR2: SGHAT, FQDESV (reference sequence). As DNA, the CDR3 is TGTGCCAGCAGCCCGGGACTAGCGGGATACAATGAGCAGTTCTTC. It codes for CASSPGLAGYNEQFF. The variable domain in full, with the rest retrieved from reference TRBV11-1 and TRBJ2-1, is EAEVAQSPRYKITEKSQAVAFWCDPISGHATLYWYRQILGQGPELLVQFQDESVVDDSQLPKDRFSAERLKGVDSTLKIQPAELGDSAMYLCASSPGLAGYNEQFFGPGTRLTVL.

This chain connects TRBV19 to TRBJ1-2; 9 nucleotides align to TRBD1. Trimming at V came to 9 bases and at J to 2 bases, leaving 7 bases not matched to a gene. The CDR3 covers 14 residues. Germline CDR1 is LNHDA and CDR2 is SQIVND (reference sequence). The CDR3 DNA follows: TGTGCCAGCGCCGGGACAGGGATCAACTATGGCTACACCTTC. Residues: CASAGTGINYGYTF.

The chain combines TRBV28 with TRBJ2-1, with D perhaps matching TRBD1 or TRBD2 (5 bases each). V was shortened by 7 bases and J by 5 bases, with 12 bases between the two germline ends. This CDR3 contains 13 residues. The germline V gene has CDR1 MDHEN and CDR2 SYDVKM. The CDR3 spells CASTLRDDNEQFF. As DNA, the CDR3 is TGTGCCAGCACCCTAAGGGACGACAATGAGCAGTTCTTC.

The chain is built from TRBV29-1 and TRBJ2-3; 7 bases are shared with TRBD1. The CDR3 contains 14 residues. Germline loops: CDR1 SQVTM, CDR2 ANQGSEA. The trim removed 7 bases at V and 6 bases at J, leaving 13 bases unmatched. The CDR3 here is CSGETGSWLDTQYF. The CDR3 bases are TGCAGCGGCGAGACAGGGTCTTGGTTGGATACGCAGTATTTT.

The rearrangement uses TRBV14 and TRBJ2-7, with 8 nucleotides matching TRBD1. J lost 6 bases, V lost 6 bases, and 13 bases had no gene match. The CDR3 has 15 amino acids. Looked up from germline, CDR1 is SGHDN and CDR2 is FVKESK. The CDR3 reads CASSRGQAAKGEQYF. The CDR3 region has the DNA TGTGCCAGCAGTAGGGGACAGGCGGCGAAGGGCGAGCAGTACTTC.

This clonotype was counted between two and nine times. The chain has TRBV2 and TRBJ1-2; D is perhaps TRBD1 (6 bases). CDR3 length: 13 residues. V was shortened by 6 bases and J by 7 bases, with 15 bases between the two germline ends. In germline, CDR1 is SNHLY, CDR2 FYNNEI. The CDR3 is CASRDDRSSGYTF. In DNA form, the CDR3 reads TGTGCCAGCAGGGATGACAGGTCGTCTGGCTACACCTTC.

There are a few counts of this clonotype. CDR3 region: CASSPQAVEAFF. The CDR3 nucleotides read TGTGCCAGCAGCCCTCAGGCAGTTGAAGCTTTCTTT. This chain uses TRBV7-8 with TRBJ1-1; D gene ambiguous. This CDR3 is built from 12 residues. Germline V gene sequence: CDR1 SGHVS, CDR2 FQNEAQ. Deletions cut 5 bases from V and 7 bases from J, with 11 bases between.

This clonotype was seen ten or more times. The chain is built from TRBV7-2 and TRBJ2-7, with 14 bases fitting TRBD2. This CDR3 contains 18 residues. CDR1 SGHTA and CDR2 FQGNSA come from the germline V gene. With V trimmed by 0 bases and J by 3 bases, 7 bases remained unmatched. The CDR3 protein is CASSLAGIGTSGSYEQYF. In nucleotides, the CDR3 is TGTGCCAGCAGCTTAGCTGGAATCGGGACTAGCGGGAGCTACGAGCAGTACTTC. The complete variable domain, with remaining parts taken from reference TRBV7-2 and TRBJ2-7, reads GAGVSQSPSNKVTEKGKDVELRCDPISGHTALYWYRQSLGQGLEFLIYFQGNSAPDKSGLPSDRFSAERTGGSVSTLTIQRTQQEDSAVYLCASSLAGIGTSGSYEQYFGPGTRLTVT.

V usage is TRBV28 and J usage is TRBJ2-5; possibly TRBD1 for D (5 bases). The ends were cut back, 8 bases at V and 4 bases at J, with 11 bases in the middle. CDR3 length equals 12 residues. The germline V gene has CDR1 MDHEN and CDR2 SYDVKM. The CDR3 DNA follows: TGTGCCAGCGCCTCAGGGCCAGAGACCCAGTACTTC. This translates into CASASGPETQYF. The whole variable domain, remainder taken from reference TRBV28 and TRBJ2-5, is DVKVTQSSRYLVKRTGEKVFLECVQDMDHENMFWYRQDPGLGLRLIYFSYDVKMKEKGDIPEGYSVSREKKERFSLILESASTNQTSMYLCASASGPETQYFGPGTRLLVL.

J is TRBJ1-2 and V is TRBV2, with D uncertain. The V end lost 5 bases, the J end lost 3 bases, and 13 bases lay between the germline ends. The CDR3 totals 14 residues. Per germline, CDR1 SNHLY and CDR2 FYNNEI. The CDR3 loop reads CASSLSRQDYGYTF. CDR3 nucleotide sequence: TGTGCCAGCAGTTTATCACGGCAGGACTATGGCTACACCTTC.

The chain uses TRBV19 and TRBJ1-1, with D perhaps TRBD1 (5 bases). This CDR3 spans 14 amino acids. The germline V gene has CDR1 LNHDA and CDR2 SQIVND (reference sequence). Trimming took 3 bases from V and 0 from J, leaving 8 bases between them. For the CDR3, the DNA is TGTGCCAGTAGTATGGAACAGGTGAACACTGAAGCTTTCTTT. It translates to CASSMEQVNTEAFF.

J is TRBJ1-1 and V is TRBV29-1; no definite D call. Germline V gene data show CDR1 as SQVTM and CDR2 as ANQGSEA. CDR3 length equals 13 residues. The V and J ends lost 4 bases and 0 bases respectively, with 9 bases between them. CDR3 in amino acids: CSVGRIMNTEAFF. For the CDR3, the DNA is TGCAGCGTTGGGCGTATCATGAACACTGAAGCTTTCTTT.

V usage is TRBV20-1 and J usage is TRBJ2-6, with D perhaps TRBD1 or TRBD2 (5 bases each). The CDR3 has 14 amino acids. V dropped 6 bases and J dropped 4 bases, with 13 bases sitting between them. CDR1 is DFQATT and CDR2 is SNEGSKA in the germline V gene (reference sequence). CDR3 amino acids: CSATGPAGANVLTF. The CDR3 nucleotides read TGCAGTGCAACGGGACCAGCGGGGGCCAACGTCCTGACTTTC.

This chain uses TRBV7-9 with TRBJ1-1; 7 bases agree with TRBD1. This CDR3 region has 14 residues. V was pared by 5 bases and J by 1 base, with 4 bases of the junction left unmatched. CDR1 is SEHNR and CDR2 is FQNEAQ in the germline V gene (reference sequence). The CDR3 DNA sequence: TGTGCCAGCAGCCCCTGGGACAGGAACACTGAAGCTTTCTTT. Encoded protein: CASSPWDRNTEAFF.

The CDR3 coding sequence is TGTGCCACCCTGGACAGGTGGGACACTGAAGCTTTCTTT. Encoded protein: CATLDRWDTEAFF. This chain connects TRBV19 to TRBJ1-1; 7 bases fit TRBD1. There are 13 residues in the CDR3. From germline, CDR1 is LNHDA and CDR2 SQIVND (reference sequence). The J segment lost 3 bases and the V segment lost 10 bases, leaving 8 bases of the junction unmatched.

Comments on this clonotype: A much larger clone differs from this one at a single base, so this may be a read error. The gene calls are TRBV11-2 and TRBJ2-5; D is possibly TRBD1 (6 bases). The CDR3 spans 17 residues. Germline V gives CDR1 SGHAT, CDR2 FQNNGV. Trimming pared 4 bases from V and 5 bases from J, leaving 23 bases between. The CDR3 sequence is CASSSFRGQGLEETQYF. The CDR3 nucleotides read TGTGCCAGCAGCTCCTTTCGAGGGCAGGGGTTGGAGGAGACCCAGTACTTC.

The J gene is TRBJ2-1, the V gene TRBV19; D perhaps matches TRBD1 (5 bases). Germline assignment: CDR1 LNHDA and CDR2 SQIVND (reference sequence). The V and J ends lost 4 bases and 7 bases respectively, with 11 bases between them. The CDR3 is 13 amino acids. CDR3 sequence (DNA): TGTGCCAGTAGTACCAACCCAGGGAATGAGCAGTTCTTC. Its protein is CASSTNPGNEQFF. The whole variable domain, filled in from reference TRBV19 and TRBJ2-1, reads DGGITQSPKYLFRKEGQNVTLSCEQNLNHDAMYWYRQDPGQGLRLIYYSQIVNDFQKGDIAEGYSVSREKKESFPLTVTSAQKNPTAFYLCASSTNPGNEQFFGPGTRLTVL.

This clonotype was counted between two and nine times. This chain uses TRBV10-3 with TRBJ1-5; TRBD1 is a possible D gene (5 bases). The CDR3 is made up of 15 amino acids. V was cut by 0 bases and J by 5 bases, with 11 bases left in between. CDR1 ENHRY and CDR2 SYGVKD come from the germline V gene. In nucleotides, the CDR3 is TGTGCCATCAGTGAGTCCCGGGACGGACATCAGCCCCAGCATTTT. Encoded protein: CAISESRDGHQPQHF.

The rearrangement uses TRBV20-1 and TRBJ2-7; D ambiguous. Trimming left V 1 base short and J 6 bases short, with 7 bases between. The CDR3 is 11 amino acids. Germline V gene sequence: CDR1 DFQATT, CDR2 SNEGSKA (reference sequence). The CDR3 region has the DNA TGCAGTGCTAGAGGGTACAGCGAGCAGTACTTC. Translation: CSARGYSEQYF.

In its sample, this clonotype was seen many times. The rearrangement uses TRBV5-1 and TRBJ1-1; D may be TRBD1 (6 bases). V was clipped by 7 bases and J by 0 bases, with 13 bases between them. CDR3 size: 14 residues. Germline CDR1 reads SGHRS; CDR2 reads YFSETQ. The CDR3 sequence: CASSEGGMNTEAFF. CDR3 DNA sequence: TGCGCCAGCTCCGAGGGGGGAATGAACACTGAAGCTTTCTTT. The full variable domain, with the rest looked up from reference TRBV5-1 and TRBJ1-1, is KAGVTQTPRYLIKTRGQQVTLSCSPISGHRSVSWYQQTPGQGLQFLFEYFSETQRNKGNFPGRFSGRQFSNSRSEMNVSTLELGDSALYLCASSEGGMNTEAFFGQGTRLTVV.

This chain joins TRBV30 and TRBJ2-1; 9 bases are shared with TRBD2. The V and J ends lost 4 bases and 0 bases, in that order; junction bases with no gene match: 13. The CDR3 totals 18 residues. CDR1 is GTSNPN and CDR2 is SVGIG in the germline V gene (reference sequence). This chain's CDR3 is CAWTPGLARGSSYNEQFF. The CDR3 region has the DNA TGTGCCTGGACTCCGGGACTAGCTAGGGGAAGCTCCTACAATGAGCAGTTCTTC. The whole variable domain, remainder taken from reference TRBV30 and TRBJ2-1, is SQTIHQWPATLVQPVGSPLSLECTVEGTSNPNLYWYRQAAGRGLQLLFYSVGIGQISSEVPQNLSASRPQDRQFILSSKKLLLSDSGFYLCAWTPGLARGSSYNEQFFGPGTRLTVL.

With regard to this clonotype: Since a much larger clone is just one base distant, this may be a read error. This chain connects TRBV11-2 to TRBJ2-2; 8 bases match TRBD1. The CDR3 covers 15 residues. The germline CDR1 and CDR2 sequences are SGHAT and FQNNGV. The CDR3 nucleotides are TGTGCCAGCAGCTCACAGGGGGTACGCACCGGGGACCTGTTTTTT. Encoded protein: CASSSQGVRTGDLFF.

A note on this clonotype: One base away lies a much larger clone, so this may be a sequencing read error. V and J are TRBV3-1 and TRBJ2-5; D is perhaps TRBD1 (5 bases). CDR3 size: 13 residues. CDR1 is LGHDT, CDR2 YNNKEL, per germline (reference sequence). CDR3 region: CVSSQGQGETQYF. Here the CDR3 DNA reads TGTGTCAGCAGCCAAGGTCAGGGAGAGACCCAGTACTTC.

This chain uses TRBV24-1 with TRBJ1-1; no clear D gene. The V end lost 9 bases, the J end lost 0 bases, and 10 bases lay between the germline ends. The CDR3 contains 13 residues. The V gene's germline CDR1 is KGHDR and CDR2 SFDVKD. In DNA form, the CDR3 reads TGTGCCACCCGACATAGTCTGAACACTGAAGCTTTCTTT. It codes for CATRHSLNTEAFF.